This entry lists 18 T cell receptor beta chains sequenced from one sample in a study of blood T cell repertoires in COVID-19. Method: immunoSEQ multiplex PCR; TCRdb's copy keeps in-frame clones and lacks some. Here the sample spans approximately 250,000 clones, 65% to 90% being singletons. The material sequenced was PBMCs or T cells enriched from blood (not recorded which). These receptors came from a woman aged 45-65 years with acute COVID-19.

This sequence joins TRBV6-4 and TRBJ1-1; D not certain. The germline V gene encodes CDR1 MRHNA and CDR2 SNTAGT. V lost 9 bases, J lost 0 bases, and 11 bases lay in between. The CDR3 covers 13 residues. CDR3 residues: CASSQQMNTEAFF. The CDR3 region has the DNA TGTGCCAGTTCACAGCAGATGAACACTGAAGCTTTCTTT.

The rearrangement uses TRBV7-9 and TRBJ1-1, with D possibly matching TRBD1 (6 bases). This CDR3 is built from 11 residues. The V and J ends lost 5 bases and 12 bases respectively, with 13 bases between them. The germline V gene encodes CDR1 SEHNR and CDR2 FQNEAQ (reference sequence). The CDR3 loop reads CASSTGHPTFF. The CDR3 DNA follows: TGTGCCAGCAGCACGGGACACCCGACTTTCTTT.

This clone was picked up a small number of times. This CDR3 is CASSQDRNSNYEQYF. Here the CDR3 DNA reads TGCGCCAGCAGCCAAGATAGGAACAGTAACTACGAGCAGTACTTC. This chain uses TRBV4-1 with TRBJ2-7; D is undetermined. This CDR3 comprises 15 residues. CDR1 and CDR2 (germline): MGHRA, YSYEKL. V was trimmed by 0 bases and J by 3 bases, leaving 12 bases between them.

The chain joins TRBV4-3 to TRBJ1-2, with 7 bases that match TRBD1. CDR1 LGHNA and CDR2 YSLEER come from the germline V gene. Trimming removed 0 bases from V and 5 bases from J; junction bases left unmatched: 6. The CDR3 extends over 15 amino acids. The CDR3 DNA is TGCGCCAGCAGCCAAGATGTCGAGGGGGCATATGGCTACACCTTC. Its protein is CASSQDVEGAYGYTF.

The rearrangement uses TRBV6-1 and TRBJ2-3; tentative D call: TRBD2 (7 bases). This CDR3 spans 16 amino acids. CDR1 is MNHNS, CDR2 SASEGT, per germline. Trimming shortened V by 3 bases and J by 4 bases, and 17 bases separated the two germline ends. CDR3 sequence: CASSDLQGGAADTQYF. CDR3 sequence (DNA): TGTGCCAGCAGTGACCTTCAAGGGGGGGCCGCAGATACGCAGTATTTT.

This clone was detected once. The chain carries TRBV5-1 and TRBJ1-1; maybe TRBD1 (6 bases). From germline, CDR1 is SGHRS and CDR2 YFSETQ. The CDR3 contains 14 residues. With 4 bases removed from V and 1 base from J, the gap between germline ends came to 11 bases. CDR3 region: CASSKGQSNTEAFF. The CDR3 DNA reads TGCGCCAGCAGCAAAGGACAGTCGAACACTGAAGCTTTCTTT.

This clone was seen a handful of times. The CDR3 sequence is CASRGATGSGYEQYF. The DNA for the CDR3 is TGTGCCAGCAGGGGCGCAACGGGAAGTGGCTACGAGCAGTACTTC. The V call is TRBV6-6, the J call TRBJ2-7, with a tentative D call TRBD2 (5 bases). The germline V gene has CDR1 MNHNY and CDR2 SVGAGI (reference sequence). Trimming took 6 bases from V and 3 from J, leaving 18 bases between them. The CDR3 length is 15 residues.

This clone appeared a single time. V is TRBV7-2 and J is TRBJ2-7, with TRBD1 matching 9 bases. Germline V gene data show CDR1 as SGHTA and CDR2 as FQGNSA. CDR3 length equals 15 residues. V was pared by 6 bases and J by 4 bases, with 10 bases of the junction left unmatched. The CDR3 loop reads CASRSGQGVEYEQYF. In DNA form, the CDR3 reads TGTGCCAGCAGGTCGGGACAGGGAGTCGAGTACGAGCAGTACTTC.

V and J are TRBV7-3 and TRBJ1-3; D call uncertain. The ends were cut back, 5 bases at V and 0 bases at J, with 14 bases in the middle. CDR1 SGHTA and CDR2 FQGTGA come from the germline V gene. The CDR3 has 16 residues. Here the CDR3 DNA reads TGTGCCAGCAGCGCCCTAGGCGGTGGCTCTGGAAACACCATATATTTT. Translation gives CASSALGGGSGNTIYF.

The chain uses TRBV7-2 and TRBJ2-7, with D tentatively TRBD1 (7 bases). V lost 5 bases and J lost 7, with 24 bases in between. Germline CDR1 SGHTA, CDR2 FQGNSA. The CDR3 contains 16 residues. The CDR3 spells CASSHPPGDRAGEQYF. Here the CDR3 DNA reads TGTGCCAGCAGCCATCCGCCGGGAGACAGGGCGGGAGAGCAGTACTTC.

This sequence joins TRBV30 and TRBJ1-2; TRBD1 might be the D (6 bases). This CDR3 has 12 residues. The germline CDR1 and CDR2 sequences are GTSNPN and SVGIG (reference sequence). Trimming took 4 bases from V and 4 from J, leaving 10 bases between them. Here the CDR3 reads CAWMQGSYGYTF. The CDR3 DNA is TGTGCCTGGATGCAGGGGTCCTATGGCTACACCTTC.

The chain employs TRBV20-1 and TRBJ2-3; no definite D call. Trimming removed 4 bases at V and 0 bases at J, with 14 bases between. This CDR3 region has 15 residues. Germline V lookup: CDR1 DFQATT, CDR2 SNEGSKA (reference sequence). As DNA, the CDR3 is TGCAGTGCTATTGATTCAAGAACTAGCACAGATACGCAGTATTTT. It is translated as CSAIDSRTSTDTQYF.

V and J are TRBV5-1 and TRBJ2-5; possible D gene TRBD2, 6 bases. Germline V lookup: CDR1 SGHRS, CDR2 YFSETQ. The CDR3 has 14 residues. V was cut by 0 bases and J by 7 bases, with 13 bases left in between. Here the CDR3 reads CASSLEGLSRTQYF. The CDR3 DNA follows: TGCGCCAGCAGCTTGGAGGGACTGTCAAGGACCCAGTACTTC.

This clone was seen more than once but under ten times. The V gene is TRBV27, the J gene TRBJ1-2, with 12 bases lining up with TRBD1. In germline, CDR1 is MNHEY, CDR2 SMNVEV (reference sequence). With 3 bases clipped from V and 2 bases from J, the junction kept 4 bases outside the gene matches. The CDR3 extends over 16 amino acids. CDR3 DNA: TGTGCCAGCAGTTTCGCCGGGACAGGGGGCAACTATGGCTACACCTTC. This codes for CASSFAGTGGNYGYTF.

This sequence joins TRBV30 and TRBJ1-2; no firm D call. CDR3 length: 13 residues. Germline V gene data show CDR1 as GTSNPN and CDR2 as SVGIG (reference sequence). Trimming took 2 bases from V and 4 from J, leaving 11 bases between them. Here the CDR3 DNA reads TGTGCCTGGAGTCGTGCGGGGATCTATGGCTACACCTTC. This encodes CAWSRAGIYGYTF.

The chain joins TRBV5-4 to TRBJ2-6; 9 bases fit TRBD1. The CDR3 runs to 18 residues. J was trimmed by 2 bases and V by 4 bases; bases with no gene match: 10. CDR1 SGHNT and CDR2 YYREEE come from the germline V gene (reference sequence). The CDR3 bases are TGTGCCAGCAGCCGTGGAGGGACAGGGAGGACTGGGGCCAACGTCCTGACTTTC. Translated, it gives CASSRGGTGRTGANVLTF. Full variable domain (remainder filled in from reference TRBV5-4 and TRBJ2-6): ETGVTQSPTHLIKTRGQQVTLRCSSQSGHNTVSWYQQALGQGPQFIFQYYREEENGRGNFPPRFSGLQFPNYSSELNVNALELDDSALYLCASSRGGTGRTGANVLTFGAGSRLTVL.

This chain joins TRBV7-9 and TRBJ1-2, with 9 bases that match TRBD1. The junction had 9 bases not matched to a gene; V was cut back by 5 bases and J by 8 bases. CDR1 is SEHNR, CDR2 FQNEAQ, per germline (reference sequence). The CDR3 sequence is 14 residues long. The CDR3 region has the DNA TGTGCCAGCAGCCCTATGGACAGGGGATACGGCTACACCTTC. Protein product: CASSPMDRGYGYTF.

This CDR3 reads CAWTPRGQGNGYTF. In DNA form, the CDR3 reads TGTGCCTGGACCCCAAGGGGACAGGGGAACGGCTACACCTTC. J is TRBJ1-2 and V is TRBV30; TRBD1 matches at 10 bases. J lost 8 bases, V lost 4 bases, and 10 bases had no gene match. The CDR3 covers 14 residues. CDR1 and CDR2 (germline): GTSNPN, SVGIG (reference sequence).